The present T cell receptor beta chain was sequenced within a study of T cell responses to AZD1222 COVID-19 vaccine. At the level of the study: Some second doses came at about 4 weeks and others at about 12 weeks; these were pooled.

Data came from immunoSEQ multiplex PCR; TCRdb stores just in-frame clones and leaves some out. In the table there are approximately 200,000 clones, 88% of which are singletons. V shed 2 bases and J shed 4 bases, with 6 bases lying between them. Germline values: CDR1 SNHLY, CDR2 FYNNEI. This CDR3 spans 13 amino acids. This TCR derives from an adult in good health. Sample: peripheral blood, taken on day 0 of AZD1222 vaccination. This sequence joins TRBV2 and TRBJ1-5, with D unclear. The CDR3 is CASSEQVNQPQHF. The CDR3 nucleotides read TGTGCCAGCAGTGAACAGGTAAATCAGCCCCAGCATTTT.